This TCR beta chain appears in the sequencing data of a study of early T cells in non-severe SARS-CoV-2 infection. Looking at the study overall: Bulk RNA taken from unsorted whole blood was sequenced, leaving chains unpaired.

TCRdb reprocessed the 5' RACE reads with MiXCR, giving one entry per CDR3 protein. The sample carries about 48,000 distinct CDR3 sequences, over 7.5% recorded once. The CDR3 is 15 residues long. Germline values: CDR1 LNHNV, CDR2 YYDKDF (reference sequence). Trimming took off 1 base at V and 1 base at J, with 8 bases between the two ends. This clonotype was detected many times. This TCR was sampled from an adult who was a healthcare worker with PCR-confirmed SARS-CoV-2 infection or an uninfected control (not recorded which). Input material: whole blood. The rearrangement links TRBV15 to TRBJ1-5; D remains unclear. CDR3: CATSRGRLSNQPQHF. CDR3 DNA: TGTGCCACCAGCAGAGGCCGGTTGAGCAATCAGCCCCAGCATTTT.